This T cell receptor (beta chain) was found in a study of technical replicates of blood from a few donors. Germline V gives CDR1 MGHRA, CDR2 YSYEKL. CDR3 size: 17 residues. Germline trimming cut 4 bases from V and 2 bases from J; bases unmatched to any gene: 14. Produced via immunoSEQ multiplex PCR; TCRdb's table is partial and in-frame only. Here the sample spans 65,000 to 80,000 clones, nearly 99% being singletons. This TCR was sampled from a human donor in good health. The genes are TRBV4-1 and TRBJ2-7, with 7 bases that match TRBD2. Sequencing used T cells isolated from PBMCs. This CDR3 reads CASSRRAGTKETYEQYF. DNA for the CDR3: TGCGCCAGCAGCCGGAGAGCGGGGACTAAGGAGACCTACGAGCAGTACTTC.